Reported below is one T cell receptor beta chain. The data belong to a study of blood T cell repertoires in COVID-19. The trim removed 6 bases at V and 7 bases at J, leaving 17 bases unmatched. The CDR3 is made up of 16 amino acids. Germline V CDR1 and CDR2: MDHEN, SYDVKM. Assay: immunoSEQ multiplex PCR; the TCRdb copy retains only in-frame clones and omits some. This repertoire shows about 190,000 clones, about 85% found once; its top ten account for 1.1%. V gene TRBV28 combines with J gene TRBJ2-5; 7 positions match TRBD2. The source of this sequence is a man under 40 with acute or convalescent COVID-19. The sample comprised peripheral blood. The CDR3 DNA reads TGTGCCAGCAGCCCTAATTTGGGGGGGTCCGGGCTGACCCAGTACTTC. Encoded protein: CASSPNLGGSGLTQYF.